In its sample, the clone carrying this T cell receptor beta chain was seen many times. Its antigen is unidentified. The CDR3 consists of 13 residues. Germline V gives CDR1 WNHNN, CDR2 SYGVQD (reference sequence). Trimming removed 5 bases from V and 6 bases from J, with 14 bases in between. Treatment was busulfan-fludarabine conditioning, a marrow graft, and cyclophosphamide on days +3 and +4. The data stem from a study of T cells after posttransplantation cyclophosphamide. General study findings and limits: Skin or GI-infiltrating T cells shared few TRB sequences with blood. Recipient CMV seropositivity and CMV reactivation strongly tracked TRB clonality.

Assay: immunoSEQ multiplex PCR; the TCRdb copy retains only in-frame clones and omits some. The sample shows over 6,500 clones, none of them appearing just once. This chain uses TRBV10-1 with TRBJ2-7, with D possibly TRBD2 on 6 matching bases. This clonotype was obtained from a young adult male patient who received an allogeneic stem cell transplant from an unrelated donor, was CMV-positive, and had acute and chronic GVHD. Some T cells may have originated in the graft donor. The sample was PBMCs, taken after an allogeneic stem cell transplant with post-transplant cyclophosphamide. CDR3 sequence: CASSSSTGVEQYF. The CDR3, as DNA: TGCGCCAGCAGTTCAAGTACGGGGGTCGAGCAGTACTTC.